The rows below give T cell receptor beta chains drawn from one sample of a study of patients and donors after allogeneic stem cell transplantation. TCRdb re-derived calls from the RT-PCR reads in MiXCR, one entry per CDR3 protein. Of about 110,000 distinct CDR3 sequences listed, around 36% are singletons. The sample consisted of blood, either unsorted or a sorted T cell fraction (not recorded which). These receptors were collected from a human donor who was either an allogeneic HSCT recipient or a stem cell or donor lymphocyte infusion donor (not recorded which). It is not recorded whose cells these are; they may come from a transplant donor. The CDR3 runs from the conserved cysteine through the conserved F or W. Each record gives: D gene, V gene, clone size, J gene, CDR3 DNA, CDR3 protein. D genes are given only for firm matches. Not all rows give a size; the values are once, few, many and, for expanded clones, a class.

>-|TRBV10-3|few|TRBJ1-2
TGTGCCATCAGTGACCCAGGGGCTAACTATGGCTACACCTTC
CAISDPGANYGYTF
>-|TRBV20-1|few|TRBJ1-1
TGCAGTGCTAGGACTAGGGGTTGGACTGAAGCTTTCTTT
CSARTRGWTEAFF
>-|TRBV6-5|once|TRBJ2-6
TGTGCCAGCAGTCCGACCCAGGGGCTTGGGGCCAACGTCCTGACTTTC
CASSPTQGLGANVLTF
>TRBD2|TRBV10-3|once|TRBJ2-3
TGTGCCATCAGTGAGACTAGCGGGAACACAGATACGCAGTATTTT
CAISETSGNTDTQYF
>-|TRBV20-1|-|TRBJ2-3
TGCAGTGCTAGTTGGGACTTAAGCACAGATACGCAGTATTTT
CSASWDLSTDTQYF
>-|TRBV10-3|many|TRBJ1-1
TGTGCCATCAGCTCGGTGGGGGGTAACACTGAAGCTTTCTTT
CAISSVGGNTEAFF
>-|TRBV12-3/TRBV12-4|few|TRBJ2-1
TGTGCCAGCAGTTGGGCACAGGGTCTCTACAATGAGCAGTTCTTC
CASSWAQGLYNEQFF
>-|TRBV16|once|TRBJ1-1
TGTGCCAGCAGCCTGCAGGGGCACACTGAAGCTTTCTTT
CASSLQGHTEAFF
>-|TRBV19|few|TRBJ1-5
TGTGCCAGCTCAGGGCCCGTCCAGCGTTATCAGCCCCAGCATTTT
CASSGPVQRYQPQHF
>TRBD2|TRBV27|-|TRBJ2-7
TGTGCCAGCAGCCTAACTAGCGGGAGCTCCTACGAGCAGTACTTC
CASSLTSGSSYEQYF
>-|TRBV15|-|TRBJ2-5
TGTGCCACCAGCAGAGGGGGTCTGAGCGGGACCCAGTACTTC
CATSRGGLSGTQYF
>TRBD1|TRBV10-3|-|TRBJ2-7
TGTGCCATCAAGTTTGGTGCGGGACAGGGCTACGAGCAGTACTTC
CAIKFGAGQGYEQYF
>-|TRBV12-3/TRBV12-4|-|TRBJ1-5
TGTGCCAGCAGTCTCTGGACAGCTTATAGCAATCAGCCCCAGCATTTT
CASSLWTAYSNQPQHF
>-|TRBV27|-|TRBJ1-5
TGTGCCAGCAGTCCAACCTTAGGGGTTTATAGCAATCAGCCCCAGCATTTT
CASSPTLGVYSNQPQHF
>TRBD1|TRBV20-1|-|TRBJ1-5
TGCAGTGCTAGTACGGCAGGGGGACTTAGCAATCAGCCCCAGCATTTT
CSASTAGGLSNQPQHF
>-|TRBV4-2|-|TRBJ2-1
TGTGCCAGCAGCCAAGAAAAGGGCTCCTACAATGAGCAGTTCTTC
CASSQEKGSYNEQFF
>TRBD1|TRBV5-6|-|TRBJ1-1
TGTGCCAGCAGCTGGGACAGGGGGTCCACTGAAGCTTTCTTT
CASSWDRGSTEAFF
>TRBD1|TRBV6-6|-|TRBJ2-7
TGTGCCAGCAGTCACGACAGGGGGGCCTACGAGCAGTACTTC
CASSHDRGAYEQYF
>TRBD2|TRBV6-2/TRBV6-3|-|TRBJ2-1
TGTGCCAGCAGTTACTCGATAACTAGCGGGAGTGAGCAGTTCTTC
CASSYSITSGSEQFF
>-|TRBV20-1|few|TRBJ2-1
TGCAGTGCAGACGGGGAGTCTGATCTCTTC
CSADGESDLF
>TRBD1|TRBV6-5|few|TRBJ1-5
TGTGCCAGCAGTTACTCGAATTGCTTCAGGGGGCAATGCAATCAGCCCCAGCATTTT
CASSYSNCFRGQCNQPQHF
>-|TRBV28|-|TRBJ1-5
TGTGCCAGCAGTTTGGAGGAAGGGAGCAATCAGCCCCAGCATTTT
CASSLEEGSNQPQHF
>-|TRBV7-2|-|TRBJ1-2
TGTGCCAGCTCGGTTGCCCAGGGCTACACCTTC
CASSVAQGYTF
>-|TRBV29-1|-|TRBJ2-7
TGCAGCGTTGGAGGCTCCCGCTACGAGCAGTACTTC
CSVGGSRYEQYF
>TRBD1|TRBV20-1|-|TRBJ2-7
TGCAGTGCTAGGACAGGGCCCTACGAGCAGTACTTC
CSARTGPYEQYF
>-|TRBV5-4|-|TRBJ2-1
TGTGCCAGCAGCTTGGGGGGGTTAAGGAGTGAGCAGTTCTTC
CASSLGGLRSEQFF
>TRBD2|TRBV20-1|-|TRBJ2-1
TGCAGTGCTAGTCGACTAGCGGGAGGGAGTAACAATGAGCAGTTCTTC
CSASRLAGGSNNEQFF
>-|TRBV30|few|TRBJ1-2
TGTGCCTGGAATGGGGGGAACTATGGCTACACCTTC
CAWNGGNYGYTF
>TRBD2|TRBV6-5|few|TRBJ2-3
TGTGCCAGCAGTTCCAGCGGGATCTCTAGCACAGATACGCAGTATTTT
CASSSSGISSTDTQYF
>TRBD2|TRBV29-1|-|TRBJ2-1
TGCAGCGTTCTAGCGGGAGAGGATGGGTACAATGAGCAGTTCTTC
CSVLAGEDGYNEQFF
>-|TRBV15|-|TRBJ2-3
TGTGCCACCAGCGCGACCGATACGCAGTATTTT
CATSATDTQYF
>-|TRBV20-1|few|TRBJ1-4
TGCAGTGCTAACGTGGGACGTGATGAAAAACTGTTTTTT
CSANVGRDEKLFF
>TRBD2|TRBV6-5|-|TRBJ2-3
TGTGCCAGCAGACCTACTAGCGGGAGGGCCGCAGATACGCAGTATTTT
CASRPTSGRAADTQYF
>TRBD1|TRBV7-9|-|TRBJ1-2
TGTGCCAGCAGCTTAGCGGTTCTTGGACAGGGGGCTAGTGGCTACACCTTC
CASSLAVLGQGASGYTF
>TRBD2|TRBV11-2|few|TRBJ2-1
TGTGCCAGCAGCTGGGAGAGGACTAGCGTAAACAATGAGCAGTTCTTC
CASSWERTSVNNEQFF
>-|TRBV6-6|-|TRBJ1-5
TGTGCCAGCAGTTACTCGATTAGGAATCAGCCCCAGCATTTT
CASSYSIRNQPQHF
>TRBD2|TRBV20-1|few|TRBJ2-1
TGCAGTGCTAGAGACGTGGGGACTAGCAGATACAATGAGCAGTTCTTC
CSARDVGTSRYNEQFF
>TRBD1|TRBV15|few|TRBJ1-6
TGTGCCACCAGCAGAGATGGGGACAGTCCAATCCACTTT
CATSRDGDSPIHF
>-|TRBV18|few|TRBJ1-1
TGTGCCAGCTCACCAATGGCAGGGGTGCGAACTGAAGCTTTCTTT
CASSPMAGVRTEAFF
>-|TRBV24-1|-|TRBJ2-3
TGTGCCACCAGTGTAGACTCGACCACAGATACGCAGTATTTT
CATSVDSTTDTQYF
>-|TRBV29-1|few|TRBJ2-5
TGCAGCGTTGCCTTACCTGAGACCCAGTACTTC
CSVALPETQYF
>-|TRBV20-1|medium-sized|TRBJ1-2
TGCAGTGCTAGACAGGGATCCTATGGCTACACCTTC
CSARQGSYGYTF
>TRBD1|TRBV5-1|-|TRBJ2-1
TGCGCCAGCAGCTTACCGGGACAGGGGAGCAGTGAGCAGTTCTTC
CASSLPGQGSSEQFF
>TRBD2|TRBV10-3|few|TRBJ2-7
TGTGCCACCTTAGCGGGAAGTACCTTCGAGCAGTACTTC
CATLAGSTFEQYF
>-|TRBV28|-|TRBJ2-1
TGTGCCAGCAGTTTATCCAAATTGAGGGGTTTGCACAATGAGCAGTTCTTC
CASSLSKLRGLHNEQFF
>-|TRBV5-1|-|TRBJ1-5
TGCGCCAGCAGCTTGGAAGGGATCGTCAATCAGCCCCAGCATTTT
CASSLEGIVNQPQHF
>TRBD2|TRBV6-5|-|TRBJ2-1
TGTGCCAGCAGTTACTTGGCTAGCGGGAGGGCCTGGGAGCAGTTCTTC
CASSYLASGRAWEQFF